These 20 T cell receptor beta chains were all obtained from the same sample, sequenced in a study of cytomegalovirus exposure and HLA in healthy donors. The PCR ran on 60 Vbeta and 13 Jbeta primers. The method was immunoSEQ multiplex PCR; TCRdb's version includes in-frame clones alone and lacks a portion of them. This sample's table has around 65,000 clones. Sequenced sample: PBMCs. The receptors were sampled from a man in his thirties or forties in good health and CMV-seropositive.

The rearrangement joins TRBV7-9 to TRBJ2-1, with TRBD1 as a possible D gene (5 bases). This CDR3 comprises 14 residues. Germline V gene data show CDR1 as SEHNR and CDR2 as FQNEAQ (reference sequence). Between the trimmed V and J ends, which lost 6 bases and 3 bases, there was a span of 12 bases. For the CDR3, the DNA is TGTGCCAGCAGTCCCTGGACACACTACAATGAGCAGTTCTTC. Its translation: CASSPWTHYNEQFF. Full variable domain (remainder filled in from reference TRBV7-9 and TRBJ2-1): DTGVSQNPRHKITKRGQNVTFRCDPISEHNRLYWYRQTLGQGPEFLTYFQNEAQLEKSRLLSDRFSAERPKGSFSTLEIQRTEQGDSAMYLCASSPWTHYNEQFFGPGTRLTVL.

This chain joins TRBV30 and TRBJ1-5, with 8 bases lining up with TRBD1. Per the germline V gene, CDR1 is GTSNPN and CDR2 is SVGIG (reference sequence). This CDR3 comprises 13 residues. With 2 bases clipped from V and 6 bases from J, the junction kept 3 bases outside the gene matches. The CDR3 nucleotides are TGTGCCTGGAGTACAGGGGGAAGTCAGCCCCAGCATTTT. This sequence encodes CAWSTGGSQPQHF.

The chain couples TRBV18 to TRBJ2-3; D might be TRBD1 (5 bases). Germline V CDR1 and CDR2: KGHSH, LQKENI. V shed 3 bases and J shed 8 bases, with 15 bases lying between them. The CDR3 contains 14 residues. The CDR3 bases are TGTGCCAGCTCACCCGCAGGGTCCCAAGCTACGCAGTATTTT. This codes for CASSPAGSQATQYF.

This chain uses TRBV7-2 with TRBJ1-4; unclear D gene. This CDR3 is built from 14 residues. The germline gives CDR1 SGHTA, CDR2 FQGNSA. V was pared by 2 bases and J by 7 bases, with 11 bases between. The CDR3 sequence is CASSLYGRGEKLFF. The CDR3 DNA sequence: TGTGCCAGCAGCTTATATGGTAGAGGTGAAAAACTGTTTTTT.

The rearrangement links TRBV9 to TRBJ1-5, with 8 positions matching TRBD1. CDR3 length equals 14 residues. J was trimmed by 2 bases and V by 4 bases; bases with no gene match: 2. Germline values: CDR1 SGDLS, CDR2 YYNGEE. The CDR3 nucleotides are TGTGCCAGCAGCTTGACAGGGGGCAATCAGCCCCAGCATTTT. Protein product: CASSLTGGNQPQHF. The whole variable domain, remainder taken from reference TRBV9 and TRBJ1-5, is DSGVTQTPKHLITATGQRVTLRCSPRSGDLSVYWYQQSLDQGLQFLIQYYNGEERAKGNILERFSAQQFPDLHSELNLSSLELGDSALYFCASSLTGGNQPQHFGDGTRLSIL.

The chain couples TRBV27 to TRBJ2-1; 14 nucleotides match TRBD2. This CDR3 has 15 residues. Germline values: CDR1 MNHEY, CDR2 SMNVEV (reference sequence). V lost 5 bases and J lost 9; bases outside the gene matches: 6. CDR3 coding DNA: TGTGCCAGCAGTAAAGGACTAGCGGGAGGAGGTGAGCAGTTCTTC. Protein sequence: CASSKGLAGGGEQFF.

J is TRBJ2-2 and V is TRBV30, with 9 bases identical to TRBD1. Losses at the gene ends were 4 bases for V and 6 bases for J; bases not matched to a gene: 12. Germline V CDR1 and CDR2: GTSNPN, SVGIG (reference sequence). The CDR3 runs 16 residues. The CDR3 DNA follows: TGTGCCTGGATATTCCGGGACAGGGTGTCTTCCGGGGAGCTGTTTTTT. Translated, it gives CAWIFRDRVSSGELFF.

The chain joins TRBV7-9 to TRBJ2-7; 13 nucleotides align to TRBD2. CDR3 length: 16 amino acids. Trimming removed 4 bases from V and 7 bases from J; junction bases left unmatched: 10. CDR1 is SEHNR and CDR2 is FQNEAQ in the germline V gene (reference sequence). The CDR3: CASSSTGLAGAREQYF. CDR3 nucleotide sequence: TGTGCCAGCAGCTCCACAGGACTAGCGGGAGCTCGAGAGCAGTACTTC.

The chain combines TRBV19 with TRBJ1-5; possible D gene TRBD1, 5 bases. Looked up from germline, CDR1 is LNHDA and CDR2 is SQIVND (reference sequence). The CDR3 is 13 residues long. The V end was cut by 7 bases, the J end by 6 bases, with 13 bases between. CDR3 DNA sequence: TGTGCCAGTAATGAAAGGGGCGGTCAGCCCCAGCATTTT. The encoded protein is CASNERGGQPQHF.

V gene TRBV6-1 combines with J gene TRBJ1-1, with a tentative D call TRBD1 (5 bases). The ends were cut back, 0 bases at V and 5 bases at J, with 7 bases in the middle. The CDR3 contains 13 residues. Germline V lookup: CDR1 MNHNS, CDR2 SASEGT. CDR3 coding DNA: TGTGCCAGCAGTGAAGCGCGGGGGACTGAAGCTTTCTTT. Amino acids: CASSEARGTEAFF.

This chain uses TRBV6-1 with TRBJ1-1; D unclear. CDR1 is MNHNS, CDR2 SASEGT, per germline. V was shortened by 1 base and J by 0 bases, with 9 bases between the two germline ends. The CDR3 is made up of 15 amino acids. CDR3 sequence reads: CASSEGWPLNTEAFF. CDR3 bases: TGTGCCAGCAGTGAAGGTTGGCCGTTGAACACTGAAGCTTTCTTT.

The V and J genes are TRBV7-3 and TRBJ1-1; D might be TRBD1 (6 bases). This CDR3 contains 18 residues. The germline V gene encodes CDR1 SGHTA and CDR2 FQGTGA. The V gene lost 5 bases and the J gene lost 0 bases, with 22 bases spanning the gap. The CDR3 DNA follows: TGTGCCAGCAGCCCCTCAAACAGGGTATGGCCAATGAACACTGAAGCTTTCTTT. Encoded protein: CASSPSNRVWPMNTEAFF.

This chain uses TRBV6-5 with TRBJ2-1; weak D call: TRBD1 (6 bases). This CDR3 is built from 12 residues. The germline gives CDR1 MNHEY, CDR2 SVGAGI. Trimming removed 7 bases at V and 7 bases at J, with 11 bases between. The CDR3 spells CASKSGANEQFF. In DNA form, the CDR3 reads TGTGCCAGCAAATCAGGGGCGAATGAGCAGTTCTTC.

As concerns this clone: One junction end disagrees with the germline gene, perhaps due to a read error. V is TRBV29-1 and J is TRBJ2-1, with TRBD2 as a possible D gene (5 bases). CDR1 and CDR2 from the germline V gene are SQVTM and ANQGSEA. The CDR3 has 16 amino acids. CDR3 loop: CSVTRPDSFSDNEQFF. For the CDR3, the DNA is TGCAGCGTAACGCGTCCGGACTCGTTCTCCGACAATGAGCAGTTCTTC.

In nucleotides, the CDR3 is TGTGCCAGCAGAAGCAATAGCAATCAGCCCCAGCATTTT. Protein product: CASRSNSNQPQHF. The chain employs TRBV25-1 and TRBJ1-5; D unclear. This CDR3 has 13 residues. Germline values: CDR1 MGHDK, CDR2 SYGVNS. V was cut by 6 bases and J by 0 bases, with 6 bases left in between.

The chain uses TRBV30 and TRBJ1-4; a possible D gene is TRBD1 (6 bases). This CDR3 has 14 residues. V was clipped by 0 bases and J by 3 bases, with 8 bases between them. Germline V lookup: CDR1 GTSNPN, CDR2 SVGIG (reference sequence). CDR3 in amino acids: CAWSVGGANEKLFF. In nucleotides, the CDR3 is TGTGCCTGGAGTGTAGGGGGGGCTAATGAAAAACTGTTTTTT.

The V call is TRBV30, the J call TRBJ2-5; TRBD1 might be the D (6 bases). CDR1 GTSNPN and CDR2 SVGIG come from the germline V gene (reference sequence). V lost 1 base, J lost 5 bases, and 8 bases lay in between. CDR3 length: 12 amino acids. The CDR3 protein is CAWSGGGETQYF. The CDR3 nucleotides are TGTGCCTGGAGTGGAGGGGGTGAGACCCAGTACTTC.

The chain is built from TRBV18 and TRBJ2-1; 14 nucleotides line up with TRBD2. From germline, CDR1 is KGHSH and CDR2 LQKENI. The CDR3 runs 16 residues. With 3 bases clipped from V and 9 bases from J, the junction kept 7 bases outside the gene matches. CDR3 sequence: CASSPGLAGGESEQFF. In nucleotides, the CDR3 is TGTGCCAGCTCACCTGGACTAGCGGGGGGTGAGAGTGAGCAGTTCTTC.

About this clone: At one of its ends the junction is not consistent with the germline gene, which may arise from a read error. V usage is TRBV27 and J usage is TRBJ2-1, with D unresolved. CDR1 is MNHEY and CDR2 is SMNVEV in the germline V gene (reference sequence). This CDR3 spans 11 amino acids. In DNA form, the CDR3 reads TGTGCCAGAAGTTACGGGTATCTGCAGTTCTTC. The encoded protein is CARSYGYLQFF.

V and J are TRBV2 and TRBJ2-7; the D is unclear. The V and J ends lost 3 bases and 3 bases respectively, with 21 bases between them. Germline V gene lookup returns CDR1 SNHLY and CDR2 FYNNEI. There are 17 residues in the CDR3. DNA of the CDR3: TGTGCCAGCAGTGACGCCACTACCCACTACCCCTACTACGAGCAGTACTTC. Amino acids: CASSDATTHYPYYEQYF.